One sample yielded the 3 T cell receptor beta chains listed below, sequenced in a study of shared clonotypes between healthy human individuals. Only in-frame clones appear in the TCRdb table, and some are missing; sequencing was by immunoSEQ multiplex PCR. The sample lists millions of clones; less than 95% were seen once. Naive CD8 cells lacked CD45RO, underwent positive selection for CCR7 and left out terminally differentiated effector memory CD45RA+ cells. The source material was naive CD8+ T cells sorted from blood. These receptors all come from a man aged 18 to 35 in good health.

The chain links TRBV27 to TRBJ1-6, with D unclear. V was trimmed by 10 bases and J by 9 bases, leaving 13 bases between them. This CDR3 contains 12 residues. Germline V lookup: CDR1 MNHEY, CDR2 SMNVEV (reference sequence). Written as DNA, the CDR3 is TGTGCCACCGGTTGGACGGGTTCACCCCTCCACTTT. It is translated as CATGWTGSPLHF.

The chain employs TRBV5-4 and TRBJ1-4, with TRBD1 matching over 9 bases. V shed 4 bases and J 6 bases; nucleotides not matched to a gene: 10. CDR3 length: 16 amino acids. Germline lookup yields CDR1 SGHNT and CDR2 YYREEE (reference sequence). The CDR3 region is CASSLDGTGIDEKLFF. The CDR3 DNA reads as TGTGCCAGCAGCCTAGACGGGACAGGGATAGATGAAAAACTGTTTTTT.

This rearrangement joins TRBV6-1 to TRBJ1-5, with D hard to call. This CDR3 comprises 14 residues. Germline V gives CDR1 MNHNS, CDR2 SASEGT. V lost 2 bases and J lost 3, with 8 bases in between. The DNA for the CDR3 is TGTGCCAGCAGTGAACTGGGGAACAATCAGCCCCAGCATTTT. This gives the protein CASSELGNNQPQHF.